Included here is one T cell receptor beta chain sequence, with context. Its antigen is still unknown. This sample was included in a study of Ad26.COV2.S vaccination and SARS-CoV-2 variants. Study summary: Among those in the COV1001 Ad26.COV2.S trial arm was the donor. Study observations and caveats: TCR breadth and depth estimates may have understated total T cell responses. Participants given vaccine showed non-spike TCR breadth similar to that of placebo recipients.

The treatment denotes: some 20 received Ad26.COV2.S at low or high dose, single or two shots; about five received placebo; per-sample allocation not given. Day 63 after the first vaccine or placebo injection was the time point for sampling. CDR1 is LNHDA and CDR2 is SQIVND in the germline V gene (reference sequence). This CDR3 contains 15 residues. Between the trimmed V and J ends, which lost 6 bases and 1 base, there was a span of 12 bases. Profiling relied on immunoSEQ multiplex PCR, and the TCRdb table lists in-frame clones only, not all of them. Counted here are some 290,000 clones, around 85% occurring once; the ten biggest clones make up 2% to 2.5%.

This chain connects TRBV19 to TRBJ2-2; a possible D gene is TRBD2 (6 bases). The source is a person between 18 and 65 years old who received the Ad26.COV2.S COVID-19 vaccine or a placebo. Sequencing used peripheral blood, obtained in a trial of Ad26.COV2.S vaccine versus placebo. The chain's CDR3 is CASSDPRENTGELFF. The CDR3 nucleotides read TGTGCCAGTAGCGATCCGCGGGAGAACACCGGGGAGCTGTTTTTT.